The clone carrying this TCR beta chain turned up a few times. The data were taken from a study of Ad26.COV2.S vaccination and SARS-CoV-2 variants. For the study at large: The trial was COV1001 and the donor's arm was Ad26.COV2.S. Doses of Ad26.COV2.S were injected into muscle once or twice, 56 days apart.

Data came from immunoSEQ multiplex PCR; TCRdb stores just in-frame clones and leaves some out. This sample has about 320,000 clones, with more than 70% found just once. Treatment indicated: approximately 18 received Ad26.COV2.S at low or high dose, single or two shots; 5 received placebo; per-sample allocation not given. Sampling was performed 63 days after the first vaccine or placebo injection. Based in Boston, the donor was an adult of 18-55 years. What was given as vaccine was an Ad26 vector encoding Wuhan-strain SARS-CoV-2 spike. The germline CDR1 and CDR2 sequences are LNHNV and YYDKDF (reference sequence). V dropped 3 bases and J dropped 0 bases, with 12 bases sitting between them. The CDR3 sequence is 16 residues long.

Sequencing used peripheral blood, obtained in a trial of Ad26.COV2.S vaccine versus placebo. This receptor was obtained from a person between 18 and 60 years old who received the Ad26.COV2.S COVID-19 vaccine or a placebo. The chain has TRBV15 and TRBJ1-5; D is unclear. The CDR3 DNA reads as TGTGCCACCAGCAGGGAGGGAAGAGTTAGCAATCAGCCCCAGCATTTT. Its translation: CATSREGRVSNQPQHF.